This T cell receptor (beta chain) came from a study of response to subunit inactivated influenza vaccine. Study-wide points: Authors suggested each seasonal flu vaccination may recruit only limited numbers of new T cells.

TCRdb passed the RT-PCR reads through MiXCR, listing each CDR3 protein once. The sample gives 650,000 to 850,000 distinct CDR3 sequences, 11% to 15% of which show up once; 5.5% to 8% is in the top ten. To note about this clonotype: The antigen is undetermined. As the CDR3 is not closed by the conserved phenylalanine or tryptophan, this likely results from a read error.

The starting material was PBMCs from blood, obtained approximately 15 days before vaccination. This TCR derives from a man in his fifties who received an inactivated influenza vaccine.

In nucleotides, the CDR3 is TGCGCCAGCAGCCAAGATGCGGGGGGCTACTATAATGAGCAGTTCCTC. Its protein product is CASSQDAGGYYNEQFL. The V gene is TRBV4-3, the J gene TRBJ2-1, with 8 bases fitting TRBD2. Germline assignment: CDR1 LGHNA and CDR2 YSLEER. The junction had 8 bases not matched to a gene; V was cut back by 0 bases and J by 7 bases. This CDR3 has 16 residues.